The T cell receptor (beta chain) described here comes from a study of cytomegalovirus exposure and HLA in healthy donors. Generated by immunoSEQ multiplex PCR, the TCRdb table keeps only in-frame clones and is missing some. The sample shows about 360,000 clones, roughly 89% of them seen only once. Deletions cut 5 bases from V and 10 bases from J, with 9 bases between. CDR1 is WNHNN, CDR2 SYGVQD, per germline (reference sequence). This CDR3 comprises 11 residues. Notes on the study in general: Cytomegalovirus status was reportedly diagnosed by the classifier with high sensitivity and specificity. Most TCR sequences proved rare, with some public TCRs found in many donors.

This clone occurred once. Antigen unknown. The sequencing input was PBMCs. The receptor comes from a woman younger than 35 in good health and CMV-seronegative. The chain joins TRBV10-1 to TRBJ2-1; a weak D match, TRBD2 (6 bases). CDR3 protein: CASSNGLEQFF. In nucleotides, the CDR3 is TGCGCCAGCAGTAACGGACTAGAGCAGTTCTTC.